Following are 28 T cell receptor beta chains from one sample sequenced in a study of identical twins. TCRdb itself ran the 5' RACE reads through MiXCR, one entry per CDR3 protein. The sample lists roughly 480,000 distinct CDR3 sequences, 20% to 25% occurring once. These data were likewise used in another study, on T cells expressing NK-cell markers.

Sequenced sample: CD4+ T cells sorted from blood. The receptors stem from a woman younger than 30 in good health.

V and J are TRBV20-1 and TRBJ2-1; TRBD2 matches at 11 bases. The CDR3 is made up of 15 amino acids. V dropped 3 bases and J dropped 4; count of bases not matched to a gene: 5. Germline V lookup: CDR1 DFQATT, CDR2 SNEGSKA (reference sequence). The CDR3 reads CSASNLAGGYNEQFF. The CDR3 DNA is TGCAGTGCTAGTAACCTAGCGGGGGGATACAATGAGCAGTTCTTC.

The rearrangement links TRBV7-2 to TRBJ2-7, with D possibly matching TRBD1 (7 bases). Deletions cut 5 bases from V and 9 bases from J, with 14 bases between. The CDR3 extends over 12 amino acids. CDR1 and CDR2 (germline): SGHTA, FQGNSA. CDR3 region: CASSQGGIGQYF. The CDR3, as DNA: TGTGCCAGCAGCCAGGGGGGCATCGGGCAGTACTTC.

The table lists this clonotype with a few counts. The rearrangement links TRBV20-1 to TRBJ2-3; TRBD1 or TRBD2 may be the D gene (6 bases each). The CDR3 has 14 amino acids. Germline lookup yields CDR1 DFQATT and CDR2 SNEGSKA (reference sequence). Trimming pared 4 bases from V and 2 bases from J, leaving 13 bases between. In DNA, the CDR3 is TGCAGTGCTAACCCGCGGGACAACACAGATACGCAGTATTTT. This encodes CSANPRDNTDTQYF.

The V and J genes are TRBV20-1 and TRBJ2-7; D gene unclear. Per the germline V gene, CDR1 is DFQATT and CDR2 is SNEGSKA (reference sequence). V was cut by 5 bases and J by 5 bases, with 13 bases left in between. This CDR3 comprises 12 residues. The CDR3 coding sequence is TGCAGTGCTGTACTTAACTCGGACGAGCAGTACTTC. It codes for CSAVLNSDEQYF.

In nucleotides, the CDR3 is TGCGCCAGCAGCCAAGATGCGGCAGGGGTCACTGAAGCTTTCTTT. Translation: CASSQDAAGVTEAFF. The J gene is TRBJ1-1, the V gene TRBV4-1; TRBD1 might be the D (6 bases). The germline V and J ends were trimmed by 0 bases and 4 bases, with 12 bases remaining between them. This CDR3 spans 15 amino acids. Germline values: CDR1 MGHRA, CDR2 YSYEKL.

This clonotype came up a few times. The rearrangement links TRBV4-1 to TRBJ1-4, with D possibly matching TRBD1 (5 bases). The V gene lost 3 bases and the J gene lost 10 bases, with 18 bases spanning the gap. The CDR3 is 15 residues long. CDR1 and CDR2 from the germline V gene are MGHRA and YSYEKL. This CDR3 is CASSQGPGRRGKLFF. CDR3 DNA sequence: TGCGCCAGCAGCCAGGGGCCTGGGCGGAGAGGAAAACTGTTTTTT.

A few counts support this clonotype. J is TRBJ2-1 and V is TRBV7-3; the match to TRBD2 covers 7 bases. The CDR3 contains 12 residues. The V segment lost 3 bases and the J segment 10 bases; nucleotides outside the gene matches: 3. The germline V gene has CDR1 SGHTA and CDR2 FQGTGA. CDR3 nucleotide sequence: TGTGCCAGCAGCTTCAGGGAGGGGGAGCAGTTCTTC. It encodes CASSFREGEQFF.

This chain joins TRBV7-7 and TRBJ2-5, with D possibly TRBD2 on 5 matching bases. The V gene lost 2 bases and the J gene lost 5 bases, with 15 bases spanning the gap. Germline lookup yields CDR1 SSHAT and CDR2 FNYEAQ (reference sequence). This CDR3 region has 15 residues. The CDR3: CASSLRGLRAETQYF. CDR3 coding DNA: TGTGCCAGCAGCTTACGGGGTTTGCGGGCTGAGACCCAGTACTTC.

This clonotype was picked up a small number of times. The V call is TRBV12-3 or TRBV12-4, the J call TRBJ1-6; no firm D call. With 3 bases removed from V and 7 bases from J, the gap between germline ends came to 7 bases. The CDR3 totals 13 residues. CDR3 sequence: CASSLSGNSPLHF. The CDR3 DNA sequence: TGTGCCAGCAGTTTGAGTGGGAATTCACCCCTCCACTTT.

There are a few counts of this clonotype. The V and J genes are TRBV20-1 and TRBJ1-2; D not resolved. Germline V lookup: CDR1 DFQATT, CDR2 SNEGSKA (reference sequence). There are 13 residues in the CDR3. V dropped 0 bases and J dropped 4 bases, with 9 bases sitting between them. The CDR3 loop reads CSARDLRAYGYTF. CDR3 bases: TGCAGTGCTAGAGATCTGCGGGCCTATGGCTACACCTTC.

The rearrangement uses TRBV27 and TRBJ1-5; D gene unclear. V was pared by 8 bases and J by 7 bases, with 18 bases between. Germline lookup yields CDR1 MNHEY and CDR2 SMNVEV (reference sequence). This CDR3 has 14 residues. CDR3: CASGVWGFGQPQHF. The CDR3 DNA reads TGTGCCAGCGGGGTCTGGGGATTCGGACAGCCCCAGCATTTT.

This clonotype appeared a few times. The V and J genes are TRBV7-6 and TRBJ2-1; D might be TRBD1 (6 bases). V was trimmed by 7 bases and J by 8 bases, leaving 12 bases between them. Germline assignment: CDR1 SGHVS and CDR2 FNYEAQ. There are 12 residues in the CDR3. CDR3 bases: TGTGCCAGCAACAAAGGGGGTCATGAGCAGTTCTTC. Amino acids: CASNKGGHEQFF.

The chain is built from TRBV12-3 or TRBV12-4 and TRBJ1-2, with a weak D call TRBD1 (6 bases). This CDR3 is built from 13 residues. V lost 6 bases and J 7 bases, leaving 15 bases between the germline ends. The CDR3 nucleotides are TGTGCCAGCAGGTCGACAGGAACCTTTGGCTACACCTTC. Protein sequence: CASRSTGTFGYTF.

This clonotype was counted a few times. This sequence joins TRBV29-1 and TRBJ1-2, with D possibly TRBD1 on 6 matching bases. The CDR3 length is 12 residues. Per germline, CDR1 SQVTM and CDR2 ANQGSEA. Trimming took off 8 bases at V and 4 bases at J, with 14 bases between the two ends. CDR3: CSSQQGIYGYTF. CDR3 bases: TGCAGCTCCCAACAGGGAATCTATGGCTACACCTTC.

Here the CDR3 reads CSALAGGYEQYF. DNA of the CDR3: TGCAGTGCTCTAGCGGGAGGGTACGAGCAGTACTTC. The rearrangement joins TRBV20-1 to TRBJ2-7; 12 positions match TRBD2. V lost 5 bases and J lost 4; bases outside the gene matches: 0. Germline V gene data show CDR1 as DFQATT and CDR2 as SNEGSKA (reference sequence). This CDR3 comprises 12 residues.

This clonotype came up a few times. This chain uses TRBV6-1 with TRBJ2-1; D ambiguous. The CDR3 is 14 residues long. The V gene's germline CDR1 is MNHNS and CDR2 SASEGT. V was cut by 7 bases and J by 4 bases, with 14 bases left in between. CDR3 sequence: CASNPSRKYNEQFF. CDR3 in DNA: TGTGCCAGCAACCCCTCACGAAAATACAATGAGCAGTTCTTC.

This clonotype was seen a handful of times. The chain carries TRBV5-1 and TRBJ2-1; 7 nucleotides agree with TRBD1. CDR3 length equals 15 residues. Germline CDR1 and CDR2: SGHRS and YFSETQ. J was trimmed by 3 bases and V by 3 bases; bases with no gene match: 6. The CDR3 sequence: CASSYGDRVYNEQFF. CDR3 bases: TGCGCCAGCAGCTATGGAGACAGGGTCTACAATGAGCAGTTCTTC.

The rearrangement links TRBV4-2 to TRBJ1-1, with a weak D call TRBD1 (5 bases). CDR3 length: 17 amino acids. Trimming left V 0 bases short and J 5 bases short, with 19 bases between. Germline V CDR1 and CDR2: LGHNA, YNFKEQ. The CDR3: CASSQDLTVLRGTEAFF. The CDR3 DNA follows: TGTGCCAGCAGCCAAGATCTAACCGTCCTCCGGGGGACTGAAGCTTTCTTT.

The chain links TRBV6-6 to TRBJ1-5, with a weak D call TRBD1 (5 bases). The CDR3 length is 13 residues. The V gene lost 6 bases and the J gene lost 2 bases, with 8 bases spanning the gap. CDR1 and CDR2 (germline): MNHNY, SVGAGI (reference sequence). This chain's CDR3 is CASRGGGNQPQHF. The DNA for the CDR3 is TGTGCCAGCAGGGGGGGAGGCAATCAGCCCCAGCATTTT.

The rearrangement uses TRBV29-1 and TRBJ2-3; D might be TRBD1 (5 bases). CDR1 and CDR2 (germline): SQVTM, ANQGSEA. Deletions cut 4 bases from V and 3 bases from J, with 11 bases between. This CDR3 has 13 amino acids. The CDR3 sequence is CSVAGRATDTQYF. CDR3 DNA: TGCAGCGTTGCAGGCAGGGCAACAGATACGCAGTATTTT.

This clonotype was recorded a few times. J is TRBJ2-3 and V is TRBV5-1; tentatively, D is TRBD2 (6 bases). This CDR3 spans 15 amino acids. Trimming left V 6 bases short and J 1 base short, with 15 bases between. Per the germline V gene, CDR1 is SGHRS and CDR2 is YFSETQ. The CDR3 bases are TGCGCCAGCATTCGGGGGACGGGGGGCACAGATACGCAGTATTTT. This sequence encodes CASIRGTGGTDTQYF.

V gene TRBV19 combines with J gene TRBJ2-3; unclear D gene. Trimming removed 3 bases at V and 4 bases at J, with 11 bases between. CDR1 is LNHDA, CDR2 SQIVND, per germline (reference sequence). This CDR3 spans 14 amino acids. This chain's CDR3 is CASSIGRRADTQYF. The CDR3 nucleotides are TGTGCCAGTAGTATTGGACGGCGAGCAGATACGCAGTATTTT.

The chain couples TRBV7-9 to TRBJ2-7, with D possibly being TRBD1 (5 bases). The V gene lost 2 bases and the J gene lost 0 bases, with 8 bases spanning the gap. This CDR3 spans 14 amino acids. The germline V gene has CDR1 SEHNR and CDR2 FQNEAQ (reference sequence). CDR3 protein: CASSLRQSSYEQYF. The CDR3 DNA sequence: TGTGCCAGCAGCTTACGACAGTCCTCCTACGAGCAGTACTTC.

This clonotype showed up just a few times. The gene calls are TRBV27 and TRBJ2-1, with D perhaps assigned TRBD1 or TRBD2 (5 bases each). From germline, CDR1 is MNHEY and CDR2 SMNVEV (reference sequence). The CDR3 spans 14 residues. The ends were cut back, 8 bases at V and 3 bases at J, with 14 bases in the middle. CDR3: CASGGWKYYNEQFF. CDR3 bases: TGTGCCAGCGGGGGATGGAAATACTACAATGAGCAGTTCTTC.

This clonotype was counted at least ten times. This chain joins TRBV10-3 and TRBJ2-2; tentatively, D is TRBD1 (5 bases). V was shortened by 0 bases and J by 8 bases, with 16 bases between the two germline ends. Germline assignment: CDR1 ENHRY and CDR2 SYGVKD. The CDR3 runs 16 residues. The CDR3 nucleotides read TGTGCCATCAGTGAGTCGGTTCTCGGACAAGCGGGGGAGCTGTTTTTT. Protein sequence: CAISESVLGQAGELFF.

V and J are TRBV5-1 and TRBJ2-5; D ambiguous. The germline V gene has CDR1 SGHRS and CDR2 YFSETQ. The V end was cut by 0 bases, the J end by 3 bases, with 9 bases between. The CDR3 runs 14 residues. The CDR3 spells CASSLDPGEETQYF. The CDR3 DNA is TGCGCCAGCAGCTTGGATCCTGGGGAAGAGACCCAGTACTTC.

V and J are TRBV5-1 and TRBJ1-6, with 7 bases that match TRBD1. The CDR3 extends over 15 amino acids. V dropped 2 bases and J dropped 5; count of bases not matched to a gene: 4. CDR1 and CDR2 from the germline V gene are SGHRS and YFSETQ. CDR3 residues: CASSFGGTDNSPLHF. In DNA, the CDR3 is TGCGCCAGCAGCTTCGGCGGGACAGATAATTCACCCCTCCACTTT.

The genes are TRBV20-1 and TRBJ2-7; D possibly corresponds to TRBD1 (6 bases). V was clipped by 3 bases and J by 2 bases, with 26 bases between them. Germline CDR1 reads DFQATT; CDR2 reads SNEGSKA (reference sequence). This CDR3 has 18 residues. CDR3 bases: TGCAGTGCTAGTAGGGTTAGTGGTGTACAGGGATTGACCTACGAGCAGTACGTC. Translating it yields CSASRVSGVQGLTYEQYV.